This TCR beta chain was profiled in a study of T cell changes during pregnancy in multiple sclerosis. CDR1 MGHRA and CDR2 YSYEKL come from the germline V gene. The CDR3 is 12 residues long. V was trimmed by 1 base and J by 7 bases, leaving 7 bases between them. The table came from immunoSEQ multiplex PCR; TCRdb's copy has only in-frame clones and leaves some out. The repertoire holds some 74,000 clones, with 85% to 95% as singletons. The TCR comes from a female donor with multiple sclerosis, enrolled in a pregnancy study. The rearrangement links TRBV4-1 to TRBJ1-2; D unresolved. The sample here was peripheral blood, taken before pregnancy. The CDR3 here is CASSQGGPGYTF. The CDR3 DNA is TGCGCCAGCAGCCAAGGTGGGCCTGGCTACACCTTC.